A selection of T cell receptor beta chains follows, all from one sample in a study of T cells after yellow fever vaccination. TCRdb ran MiXCR on the 5' RACE reads and lists one entry per CDR3 protein. The table lists 250,000 or so distinct CDR3 sequences, about 3.7% of them singletons. The sample here was PBMCs, taken 15 days after the yellow fever booster vaccination. The receptor set was obtained from a young man who received the YFV17D yellow fever vaccine. Each CDR3 is given with its conserved first and last residue. A D gene is named only where the DNA matches it firmly. Sizes are listed as once, few, many, or a class for an expanded clone.

J gene: TRBJ1-1; V gene: TRBV6-2/TRBV6-3; D gene: NA; clone size: many; CDR3 protein: CASTADIYGFGDTEAFF; CDR3 DNA: TGTGCCAGCACCGCCGACATTTATGGGTTTGGTGACACTGAAGCTTTCTTT
J gene: TRBJ1-5; V gene: TRBV6-5; D gene: TRBD1; clone size: many; CDR3 protein: CASSWTGGHQPQHF; CDR3 DNA: TGTGCCAGCAGCTGGACAGGGGGCCATCAGCCCCAGCATTTT
J gene: TRBJ2-7; V gene: TRBV25-1; D gene: NA; clone size: many; CDR3 protein: CASSAGYEQYF; CDR3 DNA: TGTGCCAGCAGTGCGGGCTACGAGCAGTACTTC
J gene: TRBJ1-1; V gene: TRBV5-6; D gene: NA; clone size: many; CDR3 protein: CASSLWDLGTEAFF; CDR3 DNA: TGTGCCAGCAGCTTGTGGGATCTGGGCACTGAAGCTTTCTTT
J gene: TRBJ2-1; V gene: TRBV2; D gene: TRBD1; clone size: many; CDR3 protein: CAGGQGYNEQFF; CDR3 DNA: TGTGCCGGTGGACAGGGGTACAATGAGCAGTTCTTC
J gene: TRBJ2-1; V gene: TRBV11-2; D gene: NA; clone size: many; CDR3 protein: CASSLDQGGHNEQFF; CDR3 DNA: TGTGCCAGCAGCTTAGATCAGGGGGGTCACAATGAGCAGTTCTTC
J gene: TRBJ1-2; V gene: TRBV19; D gene: TRBD1; clone size: few; CDR3 protein: CASSSGQIRNGYTF; CDR3 DNA: TGTGCCAGTAGTTCGGGACAGATTCGCAATGGCTACACCTTC
J gene: TRBJ2-7; V gene: TRBV20-1; D gene: NA; clone size: many; CDR3 protein: CSALEGGSSYEQYF; CDR3 DNA: TGCAGTGCCCTCGAGGGCGGAAGCTCCTACGAGCAGTACTTC
J gene: TRBJ1-2; V gene: TRBV29-1; D gene: NA; clone size: many; CDR3 protein: CSVVQETAYGYTF; CDR3 DNA: TGCAGCGTTGTCCAGGAGACAGCATATGGCTACACCTTC
J gene: TRBJ2-1; V gene: TRBV5-1; D gene: TRBD2; clone size: many; CDR3 protein: CASSLMTSGYNEQFF; CDR3 DNA: TGCGCCAGCAGCCTAATGACTAGCGGGTACAATGAGCAGTTCTTC
J gene: TRBJ2-5; V gene: TRBV10-1; D gene: NA; clone size: few; CDR3 protein: CASSANQETQYF; CDR3 DNA: TGCGCCAGCAGTGCCAACCAAGAGACCCAGTACTTC
J gene: TRBJ2-4; V gene: TRBV12-3/TRBV12-4; D gene: NA; clone size: many; CDR3 protein: CASTNGSSAKNIQYF; CDR3 DNA: TGTGCCAGCACCAACGGCTCGTCGGCCAAAAACATTCAGTACTTC
J gene: TRBJ2-3; V gene: TRBV6-1; D gene: NA; clone size: few; CDR3 protein: CASRAGEPTDTQYF; CDR3 DNA: TGTGCCAGCAGGGCCGGGGAGCCAACAGATACGCAGTATTTT
J gene: TRBJ1-4; V gene: TRBV6-1; D gene: TRBD1; clone size: many; CDR3 protein: CASSDRGLEKLFF; CDR3 DNA: TGTGCCAGCAGCGACAGGGGGCTTGAAAAACTGTTTTTT
J gene: TRBJ2-7; V gene: TRBV5-1; D gene: NA; clone size: many; CDR3 protein: CASSLEGQYEQYF; CDR3 DNA: TGCGCCAGCAGCTTGGAGGGTCAGTACGAGCAGTACTTC
J gene: TRBJ2-7; V gene: TRBV6-6; D gene: TRBD1; clone size: many; CDR3 protein: CASSFRADRNLYEQYF; CDR3 DNA: TGTGCCAGCAGTTTCAGAGCGGACAGGAACCTCTACGAGCAGTACTTC
J gene: TRBJ1-1; V gene: TRBV5-1; D gene: NA; clone size: many; CDR3 protein: CASTVGGPGTEAFF; CDR3 DNA: TGCGCCAGCACCGTGGGGGGGCCGGGCACTGAAGCTTTCTTT
J gene: TRBJ2-1; V gene: TRBV12-3/TRBV12-4; D gene: NA; clone size: once; CDR3 protein: CASSSQRANEQFF; CDR3 DNA: TGTGCCAGCAGTTCGCAGAGGGCCAATGAGCAGTTCTTC
J gene: TRBJ1-2; V gene: TRBV6-5; D gene: NA; clone size: few; CDR3 protein: CASSYSEDPGYTF; CDR3 DNA: TGTGCCAGCAGTTACTCGGAGGACCCTGGCTACACCTTC
J gene: TRBJ2-7; V gene: TRBV12-3/TRBV12-4; D gene: NA; clone size: many; CDR3 protein: CASSLAGLDEQYF; CDR3 DNA: TGTGCCAGCAGTTTGGCAGGCCTGGACGAGCAGTACTTC
J gene: TRBJ2-1; V gene: TRBV12-3/TRBV12-4; D gene: NA; clone size: many; CDR3 protein: CASSSSGPYNEQFF; CDR3 DNA: TGTGCCAGCAGCTCCAGCGGGCCCTACAATGAGCAGTTCTTC
J gene: TRBJ1-1; V gene: TRBV20-1; D gene: NA; clone size: many; CDR3 protein: CSARDPDRITEAFF; CDR3 DNA: TGCAGTGCTAGAGATCCGGACAGAATCACTGAAGCTTTCTTT
J gene: TRBJ2-1; V gene: TRBV5-1; D gene: NA; clone size: many; CDR3 protein: CASSLRPGSSYNEQFF; CDR3 DNA: TGCGCCAGCAGCTTGCGTCCAGGGAGCTCCTACAATGAGCAGTTCTTC
J gene: TRBJ2-2; V gene: TRBV9; D gene: NA; clone size: many; CDR3 protein: CASSKRQDTGELFF; CDR3 DNA: TGTGCCAGCAGCAAAAGACAGGACACCGGGGAGCTGTTTTTT
J gene: TRBJ1-6; V gene: TRBV4-1; D gene: NA; clone size: many; CDR3 protein: CASSQDLVDSPLHF; CDR3 DNA: TGCGCCAGCAGCCAAGATCTAGTCGATTCACCCCTCCACTTT